Below, 25 T cell receptor beta chains from the same sample are listed, as sequenced in a study of identifying expanded T cells in peripheral blood. Generated by immunoSEQ multiplex PCR, the TCRdb table keeps only in-frame clones and is missing some. Of 45,000 to 60,000 clones in the sample, about four fifths are singletons; the top ten hold more than 15%. Sequencing was carried out using blood. The source of these receptors is a person aged 18-70 years in good health.

This chain joins TRBV11-2 and TRBJ2-5, with TRBD2 identical over 8 bases. This CDR3 has 14 amino acids. Germline lookup yields CDR1 SGHAT and CDR2 FQNNGV. Trimming at V came to 6 bases and at J to 1 base, leaving 4 bases not matched to a gene. DNA of the CDR3: TGTGCCAGCAGTTACGGGGGGGTCCAAGAGACCCAGTACTTC. This codes for CASSYGGVQETQYF.

CDR3 region: CASSVRYTQYF. The CDR3 DNA reads as TGTGCCAGCAGTGTTCGGTATACGCAGTATTTT. This chain uses TRBV6-1 with TRBJ2-3; D not certain. In germline, CDR1 is MNHNS, CDR2 SASEGT. The CDR3 consists of 11 residues. Trimming took off 4 bases at V and 7 bases at J, with 6 bases between the two ends.

The rearrangement uses TRBV29-1 and TRBJ1-2; no definite D call. V lost 7 bases and J 4 bases, leaving 13 bases between the germline ends. CDR3 length equals 12 residues. CDR1 is SQVTM and CDR2 is ANQGSEA in the germline V gene. The CDR3 reads CSATTDSYGYTF. CDR3 DNA: TGCAGCGCCACTACAGATTCCTATGGCTACACCTTC.

The chain links TRBV12-5 to TRBJ2-2; D ambiguous. This CDR3 is 12 amino acids long. The V end lost 1 base, the J end lost 7 bases, and 4 bases lay between the germline ends. Germline CDR1 reads LGHNT; CDR2 reads FRNRAP. In DNA, the CDR3 is TGTGCTAGTGGTTTGGAGGTCGGGGAGCTGTTTTTT. Protein: CASGLEVGELFF.

The gene calls are TRBV6-1 and TRBJ1-2; TRBD1 agrees at 8 bases. The germline CDR1 and CDR2 sequences are MNHNS and SASEGT. The J segment lost 4 bases and the V segment lost 3 bases, leaving 4 bases of the junction unmatched. The CDR3 has 14 residues. The CDR3: CASSETGAFYGYTF. The CDR3 bases are TGTGCCAGCAGTGAGACAGGGGCGTTCTATGGCTACACCTTC.

V usage is TRBV5-1 and J usage is TRBJ1-1, with D perhaps matching TRBD1 (6 bases). CDR3 size: 15 residues. Deletions cut 0 bases from V and 2 bases from J, with 11 bases between. Germline CDR1 SGHRS, CDR2 YFSETQ. The CDR3 DNA reads TGCGCCAGCAGCTTGGAGGGCAGGGGAAACACTGAAGCTTTCTTT. Protein product: CASSLEGRGNTEAFF.

The V and J genes are TRBV7-9 and TRBJ2-5; D remains unclear. CDR3 size: 15 residues. Deletions cut 5 bases from V and 1 base from J, with 14 bases between. Germline V gene lookup returns CDR1 SEHNR and CDR2 FQNEAQ (reference sequence). As DNA, the CDR3 is TGTGCCAGCAGCACTGCCGCGGTATCCCAAGAGACCCAGTACTTC. As protein: CASSTAAVSQETQYF.

This chain joins TRBV19 and TRBJ1-4, with 8 bases matching TRBD1. The CDR3 covers 13 residues. Germline V gives CDR1 LNHDA, CDR2 SQIVND (reference sequence). J was trimmed by 12 bases and V by 5 bases; bases with no gene match: 8. The CDR3 spells CASSLRQGNELFF. The CDR3 DNA sequence: TGTGCCAGTAGTCTCCGACAGGGGAATGAACTGTTTTTT. The whole variable domain, filled in from reference TRBV19 and TRBJ1-4, reads DGGITQSPKYLFRKEGQNVTLSCEQNLNHDAMYWYRQDPGQGLRLIYYSQIVNDFQKGDIAEGYSVSREKKESFPLTVTSAQKNPTAFYLCASSLRQGNELFFGSGTQLSVL.

The chain couples TRBV7-2 to TRBJ2-1; no firm D call. Trimming stripped 2 bases from V and 8 bases from J, with 4 bases between. The CDR3 spans 11 residues. CDR1 SGHTA and CDR2 FQGNSA come from the germline V gene. The CDR3 reads CASSLSYEQFF. The CDR3 nucleotides are TGTGCCAGCAGCTTATCCTATGAGCAGTTCTTC.

In DNA, the CDR3 is TGTGCCAGCAGCTTATACCGGGGGGACAGAGTTAACATGAACACTGAAGCTTTCTTT. Translating it yields CASSLYRGDRVNMNTEAFF. The rearrangement joins TRBV11-2 to TRBJ1-1; 7 bases are a match to TRBD1. This CDR3 has 19 residues. The J segment lost 0 bases and the V segment lost 2 bases, leaving 15 bases of the junction unmatched. Per germline, CDR1 SGHAT and CDR2 FQNNGV.

V is TRBV9 and J is TRBJ2-3; D may correspond to TRBD1 or TRBD2 (5 bases each). From germline, CDR1 is SGDLS and CDR2 YYNGEE. The CDR3 has 16 residues. Trimming shortened V by 0 bases and J by 4 bases, and 15 bases separated the two germline ends. CDR3 coding DNA: TGTGCCAGCAGCGTAGCTCGGGACGCCCCCGCAGATACGCAGTATTTT. As protein: CASSVARDAPADTQYF.

This chain links TRBV9 with TRBJ2-7, with TRBD1 as a possible D gene (5 bases). There are 16 residues in the CDR3. V lost 0 bases and J lost 3, with 16 bases in between. Germline V lookup: CDR1 SGDLS, CDR2 YYNGEE. The CDR3 is CASSVVEGDNLYEQYV. The DNA of the CDR3 is TGTGCCAGCAGCGTAGTTGAAGGGGATAATCTCTACGAGCAGTACGTC.

J is TRBJ2-1 and V is TRBV19; tentative D call: TRBD2 (6 bases). Germline loops: CDR1 LNHDA, CDR2 SQIVND (reference sequence). Trimming cost V 6 bases and J 2 bases, with 14 bases left between them. This CDR3 has 15 residues. CDR3 sequence: CASRYRDSAYNEQFF. In nucleotides, the CDR3 is TGTGCCAGTAGATACCGGGACTCGGCCTACAATGAGCAGTTCTTC.

This chain uses TRBV29-1 with TRBJ2-1; 8 bases align to TRBD2. Germline V CDR1 and CDR2: SQVTM, ANQGSEA. This CDR3 comprises 16 residues. V shed 3 bases, J shed 2 bases, and the junction held 9 bases outside the gene matches. In DNA form, the CDR3 reads TGCAGCGTTGATGGTATTAGCGGGGCAACCTACAATGAGCAGTTCTTC. It is translated as CSVDGISGATYNEQFF.

This chain uses TRBV11-2 with TRBJ2-1; TRBD2 aligns across 9 bases. Germline assignment: CDR1 SGHAT and CDR2 FQNNGV. CDR3 length: 14 residues. Losses at the gene ends were 5 bases for V and 9 bases for J; bases not matched to a gene: 8. The CDR3 DNA sequence: TGTGCCAGCAGCCCGACTAGCGGAACCCTTGAGCAGTTCTTC. Translating gives CASSPTSGTLEQFF.

This clone was seen only once. The genes are TRBV18 and TRBJ1-2, with D possibly TRBD1 on 6 matching bases. Germline V gene sequence: CDR1 KGHSH, CDR2 LQKENI. This CDR3 has 14 amino acids. Deletions cut 3 bases from V and 0 bases from J, with 8 bases between. In nucleotides, the CDR3 is TGTGCCAGCTCACCGGACAGTTCTAACTATGGCTACACCTTC. This translates into CASSPDSSNYGYTF.

This chain uses TRBV10-1 with TRBJ2-1; D is ambiguous. Trimming removed 3 bases at V and 7 bases at J, with 7 bases between. Germline loops: CDR1 WNHNN, CDR2 SYGVQD (reference sequence). There are 12 residues in the CDR3. The DNA of the CDR3 is TGCGCCAGCAGTGAATTGGGGAATGAGCAGTTCTTC. It translates to CASSELGNEQFF.

The rearrangement links TRBV11-3 to TRBJ2-1; D remains ambiguous. Trimming pared 2 bases from V and 8 bases from J, leaving 10 bases between. The CDR3 contains 13 residues. CDR1 is SGHNT and CDR2 is YENEEA in the germline V gene. DNA for the CDR3: TGTGCCAGCAGCTTACGTTGGCGGCATGAGCAGTTCTTC. Its protein product is CASSLRWRHEQFF.

CDR3 sequence (DNA): TGTGCCATCAGCCAGACAGTGTTGGGAGAGACCCAGTACTTC. Its protein is CAISQTVLGETQYF. The V gene is TRBV10-3, the J gene TRBJ2-5; tentative D call: TRBD1 (5 bases). This CDR3 region has 14 residues. The germline V gene has CDR1 ENHRY and CDR2 SYGVKD. Trimming took off 6 bases at V and 4 bases at J, with 15 bases between the two ends.

The chain couples TRBV14 to TRBJ2-3; 7 bases are a match to TRBD1. After removal of 4 bases from V and 2 bases from J, the junction contained 6 bases not matched to a gene. The germline gives CDR1 SGHDN, CDR2 FVKESK. This CDR3 has 15 residues. The CDR3 region is CASSPLQGFTDTQYF. CDR3 nucleotides: TGTGCCAGCAGCCCCCTACAGGGGTTCACAGATACGCAGTATTTT.

This clone was detected only a few times. The chain links TRBV10-3 to TRBJ1-1; no firm D call. This CDR3 contains 14 residues. The germline V gene encodes CDR1 ENHRY and CDR2 SYGVKD. V lost 6 bases to trimming and J lost 2 bases, with 13 bases between them. Here the CDR3 reads CAIRRTEENTEAFF. CDR3 bases: TGTGCCATCAGGAGGACTGAAGAAAACACTGAAGCTTTCTTT.

V gene TRBV6-1 combines with J gene TRBJ2-1; 9 bases fit TRBD1. CDR1 MNHNS and CDR2 SASEGT come from the germline V gene. V shed 6 bases and J 5 bases; nucleotides not matched to a gene: 5. The CDR3 has 14 residues. Written as DNA, the CDR3 is TGTGCCAGCAGGGGACAGGGCAGAAACAATGAGCAGTTCTTC. Its protein product is CASRGQGRNNEQFF.

The chain has TRBV29-1 and TRBJ2-4; 8 nucleotides line up with TRBD1. The CDR3 spans 19 residues. The germline V gene has CDR1 SQVTM and CDR2 ANQGSEA. Losses at the gene ends were 4 bases for V and 0 bases for J; bases not matched to a gene: 17. The CDR3 DNA reads as TGCAGCGTTGTACAACCCGGGACAGGTCCCTCCTTAGCCAAAAACATTCAGTACTTC. Protein product: CSVVQPGTGPSLAKNIQYF. Complete variable domain (other parts from reference TRBV29-1 and TRBJ2-4): SAVISQKPSRDICQRGTSLTIQCQVDSQVTMMFWYRQQPGQSLTLIATANQGSEATYESGFVIDKFPISRPNLTFSTLTVSNMSPEDSSIYLCSVVQPGTGPSLAKNIQYFGAGTRLSVL.

V and J are TRBV5-1 and TRBJ2-3, with a possible D match to TRBD2 (5 bases). Germline assignment: CDR1 SGHRS and CDR2 YFSETQ. The CDR3 loop spans 15 amino acids. V gave up 4 bases and J gave up 2 bases, with 14 bases separating them. CDR3 sequence (DNA): TGCGCCAGCAGCCACCGAGGGCAGCCCACAGATACGCAGTATTTT. As protein: CASSHRGQPTDTQYF.

V and J are TRBV2 and TRBJ2-2; D perhaps matches TRBD1 (7 bases). In germline, CDR1 is SNHLY, CDR2 FYNNEI. Trimming cost V 7 bases and J 5 bases, with 17 bases left between them. The CDR3 extends over 15 amino acids. The DNA for the CDR3 is TGTGCCAGCACTCCCCAGGGGGGCCAAACCGGGGAGCTGTTTTTT. Protein: CASTPQGGQTGELFF. Together with reference TRBV2 and TRBJ2-2, the CDR3 gives the full variable domain: EPEVTQTPSHQVTQMGQEVILRCVPISNHLYFYWYRQILGQKVEFLVSFYNNEISEKSEIFDDQFSVERPDGSNFTLKIRSTKLEDSAMYFCASTPQGGQTGELFFGEGSRLTVL.